This T cell receptor beta chain was sequenced in a study of shared clonotypes between healthy human individuals. Study findings and constraints: In a few donors, around 5% of naive CD4 clonotypes appeared in common.

With regard to this clone: Its antigen is not known.

Donors, without exception, were Caucasian adults residing in Nashville, Tennessee. The study separated CD4+ cells into CD45RA+ naive and CD45RA-negative memory subsets. The assay was immunoSEQ multiplex PCR, and TCRdb's table has in-frame clones only and misses some. The repertoire includes some 2,500,000 clones, 85% to 95% of them detected once, and around 0.4% sits in the top ten. V dropped 5 bases and J dropped 5 bases, with 13 bases sitting between them. The CDR3 loop spans 14 amino acids. Germline-derived CDR1 and CDR2 are LNHDA and SQIVND (reference sequence). The sequence derives from a man aged 18 to 29 in good health. Some clones in this sample may be carry-over from other donors' samples. V gene TRBV19 combines with J gene TRBJ1-5; D uncertain. Sequencing was performed on naive CD4+ T cells from PBMCs. Subset given: CD45RA+ positively selected. CDR3 nucleotide sequence: TGTGCCAGTAGTGTTCCGGGAGGATATCAGCCCCAGCATTTT. Amino acid sequence: CASSVPGGYQPQHF.